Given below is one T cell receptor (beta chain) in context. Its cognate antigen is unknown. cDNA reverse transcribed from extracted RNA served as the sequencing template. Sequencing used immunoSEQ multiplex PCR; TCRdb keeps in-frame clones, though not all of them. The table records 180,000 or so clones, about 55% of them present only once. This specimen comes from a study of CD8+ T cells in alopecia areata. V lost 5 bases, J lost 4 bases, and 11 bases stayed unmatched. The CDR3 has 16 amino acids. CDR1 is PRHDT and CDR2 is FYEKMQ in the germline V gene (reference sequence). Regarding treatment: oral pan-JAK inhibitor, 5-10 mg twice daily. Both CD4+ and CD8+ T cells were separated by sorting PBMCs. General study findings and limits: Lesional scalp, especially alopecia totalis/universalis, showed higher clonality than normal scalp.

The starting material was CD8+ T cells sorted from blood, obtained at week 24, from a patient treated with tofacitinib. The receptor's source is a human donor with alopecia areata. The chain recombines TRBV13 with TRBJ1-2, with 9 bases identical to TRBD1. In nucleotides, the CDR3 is TGTGCCAGCAGCCCTGACGGACAGGGGCCCCTCTATGGCTACACCTTC. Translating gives CASSPDGQGPLYGYTF.